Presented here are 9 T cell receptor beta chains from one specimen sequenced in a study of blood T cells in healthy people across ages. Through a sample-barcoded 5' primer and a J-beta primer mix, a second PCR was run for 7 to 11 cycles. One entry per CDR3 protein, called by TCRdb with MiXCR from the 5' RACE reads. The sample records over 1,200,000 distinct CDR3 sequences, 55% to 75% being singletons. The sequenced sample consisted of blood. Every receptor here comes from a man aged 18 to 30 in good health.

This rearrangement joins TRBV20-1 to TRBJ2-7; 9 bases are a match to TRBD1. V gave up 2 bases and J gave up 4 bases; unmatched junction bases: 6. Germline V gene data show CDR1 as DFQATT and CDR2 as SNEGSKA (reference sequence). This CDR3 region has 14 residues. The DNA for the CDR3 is TGCAGTGCTAGACCAGAGGACAGGGGTTACGAGCAGTACTTC. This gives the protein CSARPEDRGYEQYF.

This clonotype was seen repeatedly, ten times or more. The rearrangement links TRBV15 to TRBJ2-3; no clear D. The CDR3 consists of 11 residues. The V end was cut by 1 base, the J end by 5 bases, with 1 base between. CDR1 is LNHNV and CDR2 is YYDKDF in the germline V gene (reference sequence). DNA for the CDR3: TGTGCCACCAGCAGAGTAGATACGCAGTATTTT. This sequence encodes CATSRVDTQYF.

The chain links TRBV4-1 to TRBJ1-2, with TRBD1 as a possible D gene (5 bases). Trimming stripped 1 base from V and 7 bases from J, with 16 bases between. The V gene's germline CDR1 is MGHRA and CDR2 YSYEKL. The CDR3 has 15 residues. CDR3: CASSQVFGGPSGYTF. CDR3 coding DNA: TGCGCCAGCAGCCAAGTATTTGGGGGTCCCAGTGGCTACACCTTC.

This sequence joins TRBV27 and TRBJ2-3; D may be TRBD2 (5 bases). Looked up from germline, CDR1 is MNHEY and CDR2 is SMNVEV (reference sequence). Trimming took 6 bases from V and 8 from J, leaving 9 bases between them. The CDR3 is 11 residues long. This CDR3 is CASRFGGTQYF. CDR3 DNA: TGTGCCAGCAGATTTGGAGGTACGCAGTATTTT.

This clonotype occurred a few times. As DNA, the CDR3 is TGCAGTGCCGGAGGACGCTCCTACGAGCAGTACTTC. Protein: CSAGGRSYEQYF. The V gene is TRBV20-1, the J gene TRBJ2-7; D may be TRBD2 (5 bases). CDR3 size: 12 residues. The germline V and J ends were trimmed by 6 bases and 0 bases, with 9 bases remaining between them. CDR1 is DFQATT, CDR2 SNEGSKA, per germline (reference sequence).

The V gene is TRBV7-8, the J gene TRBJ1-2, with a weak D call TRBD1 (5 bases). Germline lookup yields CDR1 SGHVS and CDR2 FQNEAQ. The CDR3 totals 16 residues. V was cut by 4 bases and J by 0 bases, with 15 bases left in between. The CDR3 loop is CASSSHPGDPNYGYTF. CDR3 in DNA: TGTGCCAGCAGCTCCCACCCGGGGGATCCTAACTATGGCTACACCTTC.

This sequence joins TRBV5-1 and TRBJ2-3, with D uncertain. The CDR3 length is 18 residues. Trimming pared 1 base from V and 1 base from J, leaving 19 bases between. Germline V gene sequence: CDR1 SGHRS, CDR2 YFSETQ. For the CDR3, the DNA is TGCGCCAGCAGCTTGATATTTGCAGACGTCTATGGCACAGATACGCAGTATTTT. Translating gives CASSLIFADVYGTDTQYF.

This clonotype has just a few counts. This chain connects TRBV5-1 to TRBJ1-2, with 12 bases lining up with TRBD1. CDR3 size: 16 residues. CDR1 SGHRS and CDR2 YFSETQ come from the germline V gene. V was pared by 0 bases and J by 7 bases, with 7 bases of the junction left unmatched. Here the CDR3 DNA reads TGCGCCAGCAGCTTGGTGGGACAGGGGGCGCTAACTGGCTACACCTTC. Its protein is CASSLVGQGALTGYTF.

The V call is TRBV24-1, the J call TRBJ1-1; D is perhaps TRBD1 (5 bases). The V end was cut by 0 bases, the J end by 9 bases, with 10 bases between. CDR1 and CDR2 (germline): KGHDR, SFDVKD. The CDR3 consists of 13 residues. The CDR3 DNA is TGTGCCACCAGTGATTTGGGGGCCCAGCAAGCTTTCTTT. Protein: CATSDLGAQQAFF.